The rows below give T cell receptor beta chains drawn from one sample of a study of blood T cell repertoires in COVID-19. Data came from immunoSEQ multiplex PCR; TCRdb stores just in-frame clones and leaves some out. The sample includes tens of thousands of clones, about four fifths of them seen just once. Specimen: peripheral blood. These receptors were taken from a man younger than 40 with COVID-19, enrolled during active disease. CDR3s include the opening cysteine and the closing phenylalanine or tryptophan. D genes are given only for firm matches. The size of a clone is reported for some rows only, either as once, few or many, or as a class for expanded clones.

cdr3_nt cdr3_aa d_call v_call clone_size j_call
TGTGCCAGCAGCCAAGGTGGAGGAGAAGCTTTCTTT CASSQGGGEAFF NA TRBV3-1/TRBV3-2 few TRBJ1-1
TGTGCCAGCAGCTTACCCTCGGACAGGGGTTCGTACGAGCAGTACTTC CASSLPSDRGSYEQYF TRBD1 TRBV7-3 NA TRBJ2-7
TGTGCCAGCAGCAATGTAATAGGACAGGGAGAAACAGATACGCAGTATTTT CASSNVIGQGETDTQYF TRBD1 TRBV7-8 once TRBJ2-3
TGTGCCACCAGTGACCCGTCTAGCGGGGGGGCCTACAATGAGCAGTTCTTC CATSDPSSGGAYNEQFF TRBD2 TRBV24-1 NA TRBJ2-1
TGTGCCTGGAGTGAACCGGGACTAGCGGGAGGAGAGGAGCAGTTCTTC CAWSEPGLAGGEEQFF TRBD2 TRBV30 NA TRBJ2-1
TGTGCCAGCAGCCAAGACGGGGTTGAGACCCAGTACTTC CASSQDGVETQYF NA TRBV3-1/TRBV3-2 NA TRBJ2-5
TGCGCCAGCAGCTTGGACATGAACACTGAAGCTTTCTTT CASSLDMNTEAFF NA TRBV5-1 NA TRBJ1-1
TGTGCCAGCAGCGTACAGGGGGCTGATGAAAAACTGTTTTTT CASSVQGADEKLFF TRBD1 TRBV9 NA TRBJ1-4
TGTGCCAGCAGCGCACAGGGTCCCAACTATGGCTACACCTTC CASSAQGPNYGYTF NA TRBV5-6 NA TRBJ1-2
TGCGCCAGCAGCTTAATTTCAGGGGGCTATTACGAGCAGTACTTC CASSLISGGYYEQYF TRBD1 TRBV5-1 few TRBJ2-7
TGTGCCAGCAGCCCCGTCTCGTTCAACACCATATATTTT CASSPVSFNTIYF NA TRBV7-9 few TRBJ1-3
TGTGCCAGCAGCTTAGGCGGGGCCGGGGAGCTGTTTTTT CASSLGGAGELFF NA TRBV7-9 few TRBJ2-2
TGTGCCAGCAGCCAAGATACAGGGGGTGCGGCAGATACGCAGTATTTT CASSQDTGGAADTQYF TRBD1 TRBV14 NA TRBJ2-3
TGTGCCACCAGCAGAGATCAACGGGATAGCAATCAGCCCCAGCATTTT CATSRDQRDSNQPQHF NA TRBV15 NA TRBJ1-5
TGCGCCAGCAGCCAAGGGGGAGGAACAGATACGCAGTATTTT CASSQGGGTDTQYF NA TRBV4-3 NA TRBJ2-3
TGTGCCAGCAGCTTGGGGGGGCCCTCTGGAAACACCATATATTTT CASSLGGPSGNTIYF NA TRBV5-4 NA TRBJ1-3
TGTGCCAGCCAGGGGGTAGGTTGGGCTGAAGCTTTCTTT CASQGVGWAEAFF TRBD1 TRBV28 NA TRBJ1-1
TGTGCCACCAGCAGAGAAACCGGGACTACGGCAAATGAGCAGTTCTTC CATSRETGTTANEQFF TRBD2 TRBV15 NA TRBJ2-1
TGTGCCAGCAGCTTAAGTACAGGCGGTGAGCAGTACTTC CASSLSTGGEQYF NA TRBV7-9 few TRBJ2-7
TGTGCCTTGCGGACAGGGAACACTGAAGCTTTCTTT CALRTGNTEAFF TRBD1 TRBV30 NA TRBJ1-1
TGTGCCAGCAGCTTGACTAGCGGGAGCGTTCTGAATGAGCAGTTCTTC CASSLTSGSVLNEQFF TRBD2 TRBV7-3 NA TRBJ2-1
TGTGCCAGCAGTTTAGGGGGGAACGCGAACACTGAAGCTTTCTTT CASSLGGNANTEAFF NA TRBV28 NA TRBJ1-1
TGCAGTGCTAGTACAGTGACAGGGTTGAACGAGCAGTACTTC CSASTVTGLNEQYF TRBD1 TRBV20-1 NA TRBJ2-7
TGTGCCAGCAGCTTGGGGACAGGGGGCGTGGGGGAGTCAGATACGCAGTATTTT CASSLGTGGVGESDTQYF TRBD1 TRBV7-9 NA TRBJ2-3
TGTGCCAGCAGTTACTCGGGGGCGGGAGGGGCATTGGAGCAGTTCTTC CASSYSGAGGALEQFF TRBD2 TRBV6-6 NA TRBJ2-1
TGCGCCAGCAGCCAAGATAATAACCGATGGCTGAATGGCTACACCTTC CASSQDNNRWLNGYTF NA TRBV4-3 few TRBJ1-2
TGTGCCAGCAGCGAGGGGCGCGACTCTGGGGCCAACGTCCTGACTTTC CASSEGRDSGANVLTF NA TRBV9 NA TRBJ2-6
TGTGCCAGCAGGCCCTCGAGGGTAAGGGCCCACGAGCAGTACTTC CASRPSRVRAHEQYF NA TRBV6-5 NA TRBJ2-7
TGTGCCAGCAGCCAAGCCACGGCTAATGAAAAACTGTTTTTT CASSQATANEKLFF NA TRBV4-2 NA TRBJ1-4
TGCGCCAGCAGCCAAGCCGTTCCCGGGACAGGGTCTGGAAACACCATATATTTT CASSQAVPGTGSGNTIYF TRBD1 TRBV4-1 once TRBJ1-3
TGTGCCAGCAGCCTCGGACAGTTTTACACCTTC CASSLGQFYTF NA TRBV14 many TRBJ1-2
TGTGCCAGCAGCCAACAGCGGGATACGCAGTATTTT CASSQQRDTQYF NA TRBV3-1/TRBV3-2 NA TRBJ2-3
TGTGCCAGTAGTCCCCCGGGGGTAAATCTACGTGAGCAGTACTTC CASSPPGVNLREQYF NA TRBV19 NA TRBJ2-7